A single sample is the source of the 7 T cell receptor beta chains below, sequenced in a study of blood T cell repertoires in COVID-19. Sequencing was performed with immunoSEQ multiplex PCR; in TCRdb, only in-frame clones are kept and a portion is missing. This table holds 110,000 or so clones, approximately 90% found once. Sequencing input: peripheral blood. The source of these receptors is a human donor in a cohort sampled during active COVID-19.

V and J are TRBV5-1 and TRBJ2-5; 7 bases agree with TRBD2. Germline CDR1 reads SGHRS; CDR2 reads YFSETQ. The CDR3 runs 13 residues. V lost 2 bases, J lost 3 bases, and 1 base stayed unmatched. CDR3 sequence: CASSFAGEETQYF. The CDR3 coding sequence is TGCGCCAGCAGCTTCGCGGGGGAAGAGACCCAGTACTTC.

J is TRBJ1-2 and V is TRBV3-1 (or the pseudogene TRBV3-2), with 8 bases that match TRBD1. Trimming at V came to 6 bases and at J to 4 bases, leaving 7 bases not matched to a gene. Germline CDR1 and CDR2: LGHDT and YNNKEL (reference sequence). The CDR3 has 14 amino acids. The CDR3 region has the DNA TGTGCCAGCAGTACCCTGGACAGGGTCTATGGCTACACCTTC. Its protein product is CASSTLDRVYGYTF.

V gene TRBV7-9 combines with J gene TRBJ2-1; D not resolved. V gave up 3 bases and J gave up 0 bases, with 12 bases separating them. CDR1 is SEHNR and CDR2 is FQNEAQ in the germline V gene (reference sequence). The CDR3 contains 16 residues. CDR3 region: CASSFYDWSSYNEQFF. The CDR3 nucleotides are TGTGCCAGCAGCTTTTATGACTGGAGCTCCTACAATGAGCAGTTCTTC.

The chain joins TRBV2 to TRBJ1-5; the D gene is possibly TRBD1 (6 bases). Germline lookup yields CDR1 SNHLY and CDR2 FYNNEI. The CDR3 is 15 residues long. V lost 9 bases and J 7 bases, leaving 22 bases between the germline ends. This CDR3 is CASTRSNRVGQPQHF. The CDR3 DNA is TGTGCCAGTACACGATCTAACAGGGTAGGGCAGCCCCAGCATTTT.

This clone turned up a few times. This CDR3 is CASSSGGPNTEAFF. The CDR3 DNA sequence: TGTGCCAGCAGCTCCGGGGGACCGAACACTGAAGCTTTCTTT. J is TRBJ1-1 and V is TRBV11-3; TRBD1 is a possible D gene (5 bases). The CDR3 consists of 14 residues. Germline V gives CDR1 SGHNT, CDR2 YENEEA. Trimming cost V 4 bases and J 1 base, with 10 bases left between them.

This clone was recorded a few times. The chain employs TRBV7-2 and TRBJ2-2; 11 bases agree with TRBD2. CDR1 and CDR2 (germline): SGHTA, FQGNSA. The CDR3 totals 17 residues. With 5 bases clipped from V and 6 bases from J, the junction kept 11 bases outside the gene matches. In DNA, the CDR3 is TGTGCCAGCAGCCGCCTAGCGGGGGGACTTGGGGCCGGGGAGCTGTTTTTT. This sequence encodes CASSRLAGGLGAGELFF.

The chain uses TRBV24-1 and TRBJ1-4; 7 bases map to TRBD1. J lost 2 bases, V lost 3 bases, and 11 bases had no gene match. This CDR3 has 18 residues. Germline values: CDR1 KGHDR, CDR2 SFDVKD. The CDR3: CATSDPTGNVRTNEKLFF. The CDR3 DNA follows: TGTGCCACCAGTGATCCGACAGGGAATGTTCGTACTAATGAAAAACTGTTTTTT.